The 9 T cell receptor beta chains in this list originate from one sample, sequenced in a study of regulatory T cells in long-lasting Graves disease. With iRepertoire HTBI primers and Arm-PCR of CDR3 regions, TCR beta libraries were built. TCRdb fed the multiplex PCR reads into MiXCR, producing one record per CDR3 protein. This sample has some 300,000 distinct CDR3 sequences, with 22% found just once. Time point specified: persistent/refractory GD, antithyroid drugs over 5 years with positive TRAb. Following extraction of RNA from PBMCs, that RNA was used to make the TCR library. This sample comprised peripheral blood mononuclear cells (PBMCs), obtained when the disease was refractory, from a patient treated with antithyroid drugs. These receptors were obtained from a female donor with Graves disease.

This clonotype was seen a handful of times. Compared with germline, one end of the junction differs, possibly owing to a read error. The chain has TRBV13 and TRBJ2-7, with 14 bases matching TRBD2. The length of the CDR3 is 16 residues. Germline V CDR1 and CDR2: PRHDT, FYEKMQ (reference sequence). CDR3 DNA sequence: TGTGCCAGCAGCCTAGGACTAGCGGGAGGATATAGTGAGCAGTACTTC. It translates to CASSLGLAGGYSEQYF.

The CDR3 coding sequence is TGTGCCAGCAGCTTCGACCTGACTAGCAGTGGAGATACGCAGTATTTT. Amino acid sequence: CASSFDLTSSGDTQYF. The chain joins TRBV5-4 to TRBJ2-3, with 7 bases fitting TRBD2. The CDR3 runs 16 residues. CDR1 is SGHNT and CDR2 is YYREEE in the germline V gene (reference sequence). V shed 2 bases and J 5 bases; nucleotides not matched to a gene: 11.

This chain connects TRBV6-1 to TRBJ2-5, with 7 nucleotides matching TRBD2. The CDR3 spans 13 residues. Per germline, CDR1 MNHNS and CDR2 SASEGT. The J segment lost 5 bases and the V segment lost 6 bases, leaving 6 bases of the junction unmatched. The CDR3 nucleotides are TGTGCCAGCAGCAGACTAGCCTGGGAGACCCAGTACTTC. Residues: CASSRLAWETQYF.

This clonotype was seen ten or more times. The chain carries TRBV7-9 and TRBJ1-1; D is uncertain. CDR3 size: 14 residues. The V gene's germline CDR1 is SEHNR and CDR2 FQNEAQ (reference sequence). V was trimmed by 2 bases and J by 0 bases, leaving 7 bases between them. This CDR3 reads CASSLFPVNTEAFF. For the CDR3, the DNA is TGTGCCAGCAGCTTATTCCCAGTGAACACTGAAGCTTTCTTT. Full variable domain (rest looked up from reference TRBV7-9 and TRBJ1-1): DTGVSQNPRHKITKRGQNVTFRCDPISEHNRLYWYRQTLGQGPEFLTYFQNEAQLEKSRLLSDRFSAERPKGSFSTLEIQRTEQGDSAMYLCASSLFPVNTEAFFGQGTRLTVV.

The rearrangement joins TRBV20-1 to TRBJ2-3; no firm D call. CDR1 and CDR2 (germline): DFQATT, SNEGSKA (reference sequence). V was cut by 1 base and J by 1 base, with 18 bases left in between. The CDR3 sequence is 17 residues long. The CDR3 nucleotides read TGCAGTGCTAGAGCAGTCTCGAACTCCCCACGCACAGATACGCAGTATTTT. Its translation is CSARAVSNSPRTDTQYF.

This clonotype was found many times. The V call is TRBV7-2, the J call TRBJ2-5; 7 nucleotides agree with TRBD2. Looked up from germline, CDR1 is SGHTA and CDR2 is FQGNSA. This CDR3 spans 15 amino acids. V shed 2 bases and J 4 bases; nucleotides not matched to a gene: 7. This CDR3 reads CASSLPVGGRETQYF. Here the CDR3 DNA reads TGTGCCAGCAGCTTACCGGTAGGCGGGAGAGAGACCCAGTACTTC. The variable domain in full, with the rest retrieved from reference TRBV7-2 and TRBJ2-5, is GAGVSQSPSNKVTEKGKDVELRCDPISGHTALYWYRQSLGQGLEFLIYFQGNSAPDKSGLPSDRFSAERTGGSVSTLTIQRTQQEDSAVYLCASSLPVGGRETQYFGPGTRLLVL.

This chain connects TRBV11-2 to TRBJ2-1; maybe TRBD1 (5 bases). Trimming stripped 2 bases from V and 10 bases from J, with 18 bases between. CDR1 SGHAT and CDR2 FQNNGV come from the germline V gene. This CDR3 spans 15 amino acids. Written as DNA, the CDR3 is TGTGCCAGCAGCTTAAGGCCTCAGGGTTCTCGGGAGCAGTTCTTC. Translated: CASSLRPQGSREQFF. Full variable domain (outside the CDR3, taken from reference TRBV11-2 and TRBJ2-1): EAGVAQSPRYKIIEKRQSVAFWCNPISGHATLYWYQQILGQGPKLLIQFQNNGVVDDSQLPKDRFSAERLKGVDSTLKIQPAKLEDSAVYLCASSLRPQGSREQFFGPGTRLTVL.

Regarding this clonotype: Just one base apart from a much larger clone, this may be a read error. The chain recombines TRBV12-3 or TRBV12-4 with TRBJ1-1, with D uncertain. The CDR3 has 11 amino acids. In nucleotides, the CDR3 is TGTGCCAACAGTTTAGCGGGGGAAGCTTTCTTT. Its protein is CANSLAGEAFF.

The table lists this clonotype with many counts. The CDR3, as DNA: TGTGCCAGCAGTGAATCGGGGGGTGGACGGAGTGAAGCTTTCTTT. Translating gives CASSESGGGRSEAFF. This chain joins TRBV2 and TRBJ1-1, with D perhaps matching TRBD1 (5 bases). Trimming stripped 2 bases from V and 7 bases from J, with 17 bases between. Germline V gene sequence: CDR1 SNHLY, CDR2 FYNNEI. The CDR3 runs 15 residues.